This T cell receptor (beta chain) appears in the sequencing data of a study of blood T cell repertoires in COVID-19. Study-wide context: The United States, Italy and Spain supplied acute and convalescent COVID-19 samples.

Sequencing used immunoSEQ multiplex PCR; TCRdb keeps in-frame clones, though not all of them. The table has over 300,000 clones, 70% to 90% seen once. Germline CDR1 LNHDA, CDR2 SQIVND (reference sequence). The CDR3 runs to 16 residues. V trimming: 3 bases; J trimming: 3 bases; junction bases outside the gene matches: 6. The receptor comes from a man in his forties with acute or convalescent COVID-19. Sequencing used peripheral blood. The V gene is TRBV19, the J gene TRBJ2-7; 12 bases map to TRBD2. CDR3 sequence: CASSILAGGGFYEQYF. DNA of the CDR3: TGTGCCAGTAGTATCCTAGCGGGAGGGGGATTCTACGAGCAGTACTTC.